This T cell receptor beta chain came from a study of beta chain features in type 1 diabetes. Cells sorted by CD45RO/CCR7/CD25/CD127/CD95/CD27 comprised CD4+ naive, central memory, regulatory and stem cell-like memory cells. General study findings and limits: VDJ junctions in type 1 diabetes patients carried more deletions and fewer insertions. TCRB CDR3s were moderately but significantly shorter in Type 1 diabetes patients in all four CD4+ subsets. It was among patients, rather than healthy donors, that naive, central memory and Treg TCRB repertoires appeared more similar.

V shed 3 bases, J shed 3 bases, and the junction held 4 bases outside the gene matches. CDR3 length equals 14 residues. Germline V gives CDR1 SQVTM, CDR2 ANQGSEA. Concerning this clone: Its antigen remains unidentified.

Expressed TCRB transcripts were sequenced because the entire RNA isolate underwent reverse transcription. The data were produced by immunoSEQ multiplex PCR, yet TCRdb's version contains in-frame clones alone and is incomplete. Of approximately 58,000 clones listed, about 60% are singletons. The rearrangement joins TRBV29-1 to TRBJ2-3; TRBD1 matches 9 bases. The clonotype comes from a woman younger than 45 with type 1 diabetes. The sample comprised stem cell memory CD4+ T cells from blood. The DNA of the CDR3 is TGCAGCGTTGACGGGACAGGGCTAACAGATACGCAGTATTTT. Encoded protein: CSVDGTGLTDTQYF.